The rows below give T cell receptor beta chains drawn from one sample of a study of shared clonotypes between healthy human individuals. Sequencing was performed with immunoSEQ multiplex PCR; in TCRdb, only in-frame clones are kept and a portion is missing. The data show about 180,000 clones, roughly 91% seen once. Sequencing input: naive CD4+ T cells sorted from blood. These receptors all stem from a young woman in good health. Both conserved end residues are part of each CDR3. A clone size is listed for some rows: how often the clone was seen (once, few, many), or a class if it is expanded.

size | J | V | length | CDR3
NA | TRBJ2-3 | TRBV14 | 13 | CASSHSGTDTQYF
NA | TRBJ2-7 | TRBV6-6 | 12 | CASRGTTHEQYF
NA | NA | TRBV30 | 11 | CAWSSTYEQYF
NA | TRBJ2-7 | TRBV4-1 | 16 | CASSQGSGINSYEQYF
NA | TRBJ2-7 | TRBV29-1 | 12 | CSVSREFSEQYF
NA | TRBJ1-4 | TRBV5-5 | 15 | CASSFRERTNEKLFF
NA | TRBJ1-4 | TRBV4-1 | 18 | CASSQDGTGRHKNEKLFF
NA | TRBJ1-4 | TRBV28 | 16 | CASSTKKGATNEKLFF
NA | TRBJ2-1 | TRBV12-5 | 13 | CASGAGTTNEQFF
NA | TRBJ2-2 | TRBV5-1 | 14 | CASGEGANTGELFF
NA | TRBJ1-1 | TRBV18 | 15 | CASSPRQGRNTEAFF
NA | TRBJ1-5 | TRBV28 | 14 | CASRFRQGSQPQHF
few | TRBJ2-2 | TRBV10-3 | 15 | CAISGGLENTGELFF
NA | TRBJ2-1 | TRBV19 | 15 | CASMTLAGGRNEQFF
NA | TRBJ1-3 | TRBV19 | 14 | CASSARGAGNTIYF
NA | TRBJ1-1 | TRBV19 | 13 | CASSGQLGTEAFF
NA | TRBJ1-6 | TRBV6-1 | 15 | CASSERDTNNSPLHF
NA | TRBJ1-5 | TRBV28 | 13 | CASRAGEGQPQHF
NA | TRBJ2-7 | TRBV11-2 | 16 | CASSPLRGRDVYEQYF
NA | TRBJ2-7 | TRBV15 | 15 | CATSLRTTSSYEQYF
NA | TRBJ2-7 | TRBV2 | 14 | CASSEHQGGYEQYF
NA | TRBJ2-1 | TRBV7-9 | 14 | CASSVTSGSDEQFF
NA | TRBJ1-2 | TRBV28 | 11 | CASSINYGYTF